This T cell receptor (beta chain) is drawn from a study of lymphopenia after photon versus proton radiotherapy. V gave up 5 bases and J gave up 6 bases; unmatched junction bases: 5. The CDR3 spans 14 residues. Germline CDR1 and CDR2: ENHRY and SYGVKD. Findings of the study overall: Post-nadir TCR diversity decline inversely tracked overall survival among those who died. Better survival with proton therapy was suggested as possible, not demonstrated. After the lymphocyte nadir, photon-treated repertoires showed oligoclonal expansion, especially of CD8+ Temra cells.

The method was immunoSEQ multiplex PCR; TCRdb's version includes in-frame clones alone and lacks a portion of them. The sample consists of 25,000 to 30,000 clones, 81% of them appearing once. In the case of this clone: Its antigen remains unknown.

V usage is TRBV10-3 and J usage is TRBJ2-1, with 9 bases matching TRBD1. Sequenced material: peripheral blood, taken from a patient treated with photon-based radiotherapy. The source of this sequence is a man between 45 and 60 years old with gastric cancer. The CDR3 DNA reads as TGTGCCATCAGTTCCGGGACAGGGCTCAATGAGCAGTTCTTC. It encodes CAISSGTGLNEQFF.